This T cell receptor beta chain emerged from a study of blood T cell repertoires in COVID-19. For the study at large: Specimens from acute and convalescent COVID-19 originated in the United States, Italy and Spain. Sample material is recorded as cDNA or gDNA derived from T cells, B-cell-depleted T cells, or PBMCs.

The repertoire was sequenced with immunoSEQ multiplex PCR; TCRdb's copy has only in-frame clones and lacks some. The table shows around 67,000 clones, with around 88% occurring only once. Germline values: CDR1 LGHNA, CDR2 YSLEER. The CDR3 sequence is 12 residues long. V dropped 2 bases and J dropped 7; count of bases not matched to a gene: 1. V and J are TRBV4-3 and TRBJ1-1, with TRBD1 identical over 7 bases. The sequence derives from an elderly woman with active or convalescent COVID-19. Sequencing used peripheral blood. CDR3 DNA sequence: TGCGCCAGCAGCCAACGGGACAGTGAAGCTTTCTTT. The encoded protein is CASSQRDSEAFF.